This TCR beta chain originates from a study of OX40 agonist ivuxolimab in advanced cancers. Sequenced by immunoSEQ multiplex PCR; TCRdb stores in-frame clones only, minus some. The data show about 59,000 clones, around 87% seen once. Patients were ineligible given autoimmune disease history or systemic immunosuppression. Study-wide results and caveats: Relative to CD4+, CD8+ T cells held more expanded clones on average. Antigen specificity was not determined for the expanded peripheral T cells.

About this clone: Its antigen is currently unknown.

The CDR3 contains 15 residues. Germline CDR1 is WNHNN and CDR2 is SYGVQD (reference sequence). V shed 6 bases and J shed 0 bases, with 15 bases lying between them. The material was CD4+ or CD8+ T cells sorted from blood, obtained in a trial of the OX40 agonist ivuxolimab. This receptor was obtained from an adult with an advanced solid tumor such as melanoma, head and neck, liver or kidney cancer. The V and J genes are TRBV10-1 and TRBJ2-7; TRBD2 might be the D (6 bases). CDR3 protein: CASSPGTGSSYEQYF. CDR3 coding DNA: TGCGCCAGCAGCCCCGGGACTGGGAGCTCCTACGAGCAGTACTTC.